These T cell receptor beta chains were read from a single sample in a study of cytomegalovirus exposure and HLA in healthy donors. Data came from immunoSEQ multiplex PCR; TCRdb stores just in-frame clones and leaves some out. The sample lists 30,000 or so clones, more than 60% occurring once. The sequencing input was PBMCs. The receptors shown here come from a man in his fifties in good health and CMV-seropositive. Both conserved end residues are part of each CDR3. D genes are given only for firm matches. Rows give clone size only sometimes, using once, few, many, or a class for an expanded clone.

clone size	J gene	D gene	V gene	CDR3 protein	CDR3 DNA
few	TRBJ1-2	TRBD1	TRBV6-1	CATKTGPNYGYTF	TGTGCCACAAAGACAGGGCCTAACTATGGCTACACCTTC
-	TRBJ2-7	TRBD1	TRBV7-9	CASSSTGGKGGYEQYF	TGTGCCAGCAGCAGTACAGGGGGCAAAGGTGGTTACGAGCAGTACTTC
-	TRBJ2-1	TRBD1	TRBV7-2	CASSLDRGVFNEQFF	TGTGCCAGCAGCTTAGACAGGGGGGTCTTCAATGAGCAGTTCTTC
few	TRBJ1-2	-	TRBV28	CATVGQRFYGYTF	TGTGCCACCGTAGGACAGAGATTCTATGGCTACACCTTC
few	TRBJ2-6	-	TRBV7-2	CASSSGIAGANVLTF	TGTGCCAGCAGCTCAGGGATTGCTGGGGCCAACGTCCTGACTTTC
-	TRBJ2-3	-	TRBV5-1	CASRPGIKLTDTQYF	TGCGCCAGCAGGCCCGGGATTAAACTCACAGATACGCAGTATTTT
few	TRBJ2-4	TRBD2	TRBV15	CATSRGDSGRASDIQYF	TGTGCCACCAGCAGAGGAGATAGCGGGAGGGCCTCTGACATTCAGTACTTC
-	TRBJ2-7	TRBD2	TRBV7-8	CASSTWTSGVYEQYF	TGTGCCAGCAGCACCTGGACTAGCGGGGTATACGAGCAGTACTTC
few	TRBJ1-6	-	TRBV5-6	CASSLFQTGNPNSPLHF	TGTGCCAGCAGCTTGTTCCAGACAGGAAACCCGAATTCACCCCTCCACTTT
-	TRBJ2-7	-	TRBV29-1	CSVETGPEQYF	TGCAGCGTTGAAACAGGGCCCGAGCAGTACTTC
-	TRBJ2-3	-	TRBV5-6	CASSRTPTDTQYF	TGTGCCAGCAGCCGGACTCCCACAGATACGCAGTATTTT
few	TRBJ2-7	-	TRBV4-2	CASSQAYRTTEAYEQYF	TGTGCCAGCAGCCAAGCCTACAGGACTACCGAAGCCTACGAGCAGTACTTC
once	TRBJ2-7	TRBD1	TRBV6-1	CASSETGIFEQYF	TGTGCCAGCAGTGAGACAGGGATTTTCGAGCAGTACTTC
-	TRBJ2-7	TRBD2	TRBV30	CAWSRERGQYEQYF	TGTGCCTGGAGCCGTGAGCGGGGTCAGTACGAGCAGTACTTC
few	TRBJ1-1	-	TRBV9	CASSVGGNDTEAFF	TGTGCCAGCAGCGTAGGCGGGAATGACACTGAAGCTTTCTTT
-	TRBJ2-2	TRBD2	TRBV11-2	CASSLSGRGTGELFF	TGTGCCAGCAGCCTTAGCGGGAGGGGGACCGGGGAGCTGTTTTTT
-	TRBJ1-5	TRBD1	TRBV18	CASSQGQALNQPQHF	TGTGCCAGCTCACAAGGACAGGCACTTAATCAGCCCCAGCATTTT
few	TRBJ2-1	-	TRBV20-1	CSPRGVNEQFF	TGCAGTCCCAGGGGGGTCAATGAGCAGTTCTTC
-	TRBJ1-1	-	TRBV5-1	CASSLYITADTEAFF	TGCGCCAGCAGCTTGTATATTACAGCAGACACTGAAGCTTTCTTT
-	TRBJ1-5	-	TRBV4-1	CASSLTVQTINQPQHF	TGCGCCAGCAGCCTGACAGTACAAACGATCAATCAGCCCCAGCATTTT
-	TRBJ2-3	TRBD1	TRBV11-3	CASSLGTAPTDTQYF	TGTGCCAGCAGCTTGGGGACAGCCCCCACAGATACGCAGTATTTT
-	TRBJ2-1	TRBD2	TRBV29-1	CSVEGTSGGARYEQFF	TGCAGCGTTGAAGGCACTAGCGGGGGGGCCAGGTATGAGCAGTTCTTC
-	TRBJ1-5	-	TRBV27	CASRGVNQPQHF	TGTGCCAGCAGGGGAGTCAATCAGCCCCAGCATTTT
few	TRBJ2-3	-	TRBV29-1	CSAVGPRGSSTDTQYF	TGCAGCGCCGTGGGCCCCCGGGGATCTAGCACAGATACGCAGTATTTT
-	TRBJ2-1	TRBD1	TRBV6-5	CASSTGQGTSNEQFF	TGTGCCAGCAGCACCGGACAGGGGACTTCCAATGAGCAGTTCTTC
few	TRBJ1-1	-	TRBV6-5	CASSYHGGRAEAFF	TGTGCCAGCAGTTACCACGGGGGGAGGGCTGAAGCTTTCTTT
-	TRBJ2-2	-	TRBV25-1	CASSQDRTNTGELFF	TGTGCCAGCAGCCAAGACAGAACCAACACCGGGGAGCTGTTTTTT
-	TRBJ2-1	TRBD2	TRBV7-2	CASSLVGGGAGNEQFF	TGTGCCAGCAGCTTAGTCGGCGGGGGGGCCGGGAATGAGCAGTTCTTC
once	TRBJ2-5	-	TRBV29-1	CSLRGVGGGDETQYF	TGCAGCTTACGTGGAGTAGGGGGTGGGGACGAGACCCAGTACTTC
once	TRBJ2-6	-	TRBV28	CASTRGLGANVLTF	TGTGCCAGCACGCGGGGGCTGGGGGCCAACGTCCTGACTTTC
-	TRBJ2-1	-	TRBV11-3	CASSPRREPDEQFF	TGTGCCAGCAGCCCCAGACGGGAGCCGGATGAGCAGTTCTTC
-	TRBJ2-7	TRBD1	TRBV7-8	CASSTDRGGKQYF	TGTGCCAGCAGCACCGACAGGGGTGGCAAGCAGTACTTC
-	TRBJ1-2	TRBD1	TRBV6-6	CASSRDGQGNYGYTF	TGTGCCAGCAGCCGCGACGGACAGGGTAACTATGGCTACACCTTC
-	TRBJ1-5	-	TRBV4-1	CASSQDSAGNQPQHF	TGCGCCAGCAGCCAAGATTCTGCAGGGAATCAGCCCCAGCATTTT
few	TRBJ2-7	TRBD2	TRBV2	CASRLAGEQYF	TGTGCCAGCAGACTAGCGGGGGAGCAGTACTTC
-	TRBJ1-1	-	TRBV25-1	CASSEGGDGTEAFF	TGTGCCAGCAGTGAGGGGGGGGACGGGACTGAAGCTTTCTTT
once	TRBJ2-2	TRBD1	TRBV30	CAWSPWGQLTGELFF	TGTGCCTGGAGTCCTTGGGGACAGCTCACCGGGGAGCTGTTTTTT
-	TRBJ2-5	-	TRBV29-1	CSVLFSGQETQYF	TGCAGCGTTCTGTTCTCAGGGCAAGAGACCCAGTACTTC
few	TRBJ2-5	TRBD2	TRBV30	CAWSWTGGPGETQYF	TGTGCCTGGAGCTGGACGGGGGGGCCGGGGGAGACCCAGTACTTC
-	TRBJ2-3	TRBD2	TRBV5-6	CASSVGLAGTDTQYF	TGTGCCAGCAGCGTTGGACTAGCGGGGACAGATACGCAGTATTTT
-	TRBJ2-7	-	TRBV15	CATSNTGSGYEQYF	TGTGCCACCAGTAATACCGGGTCTGGATACGAGCAGTACTTC
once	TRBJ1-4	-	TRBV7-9	CASSPPGVSEKLFF	TGTGCCAGCAGCCCCCCAGGGGTTAGCGAAAAACTGTTTTTT
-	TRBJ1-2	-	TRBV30	CAWSVQPLVYGYTF	TGTGCCTGGAGTGTACAGCCCCTTGTATATGGCTACACCTTC
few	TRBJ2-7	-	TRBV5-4	CASSEGPGSYEQYF	TGTGCCAGCAGCGAGGGTCCAGGATCCTACGAGCAGTACTTC
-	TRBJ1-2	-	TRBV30	CAWTDSLGYTF	TGTGCCTGGACTGACAGCTTGGGCTACACCTTC
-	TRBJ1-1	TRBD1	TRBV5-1	CASSSGQLMNTEAFF	TGCGCCAGCAGCTCGGGACAGTTAATGAACACTGAAGCTTTCTTT
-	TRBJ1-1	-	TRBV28	CASSSFEGRAFF	TGTGCCAGCAGCTCGTTTGAGGGTCGAGCTTTCTTT
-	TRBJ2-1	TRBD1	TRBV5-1	CASRPRDRVRDEQFF	TGCGCCAGCAGACCCCGGGACAGGGTGCGTGATGAGCAGTTCTTC
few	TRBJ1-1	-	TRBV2	CASILQGNTEAFF	TGTGCCAGCATCCTACAGGGGAACACTGAAGCTTTCTTT
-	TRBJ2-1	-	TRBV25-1	CASSDQGRNLGVEFF	TGTGCCAGCAGTGATCAGGGGCGGAATTTGGGAGTTGAGTTCTTC
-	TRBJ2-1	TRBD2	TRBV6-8	CASSYNAREGQYHEQFF	TGTGCCAGCAGTTACAACGCTAGGGAGGGCCAATACCATGAGCAGTTCTTC
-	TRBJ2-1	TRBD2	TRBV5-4	CASSLGSGGYNEQFF	TGTGCCAGCAGCTTAGGTAGCGGGGGCTACAATGAGCAGTTCTTC
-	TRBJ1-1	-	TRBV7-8	CASSLVGGPEAFF	TGTGCCAGCAGCTTAGTAGGGGGTCCTGAAGCTTTCTTT
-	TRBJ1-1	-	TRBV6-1	CASSVSQGTEAFF	TGTGCCAGCAGCGTCTCCCAGGGCACTGAAGCTTTCTTT
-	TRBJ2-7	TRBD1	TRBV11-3	CASSSSLGQGASGEQYF	TGTGCCAGCAGCTCGAGCCTCGGCCAGGGGGCATCTGGGGAGCAGTACTTC
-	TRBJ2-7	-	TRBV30	CACVRRSSYEQYF	TGTGCCTGCGTACGTAGGAGCTCCTACGAGCAGTACTTC
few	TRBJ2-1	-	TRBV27	CASSIRGAEQFF	TGTGCCAGCAGTATTCGGGGGGCGGAGCAGTTCTTC
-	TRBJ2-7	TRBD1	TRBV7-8	CASSLTGGTYEQYF	TGTGCCAGCAGCCTGACAGGGGGAACCTACGAGCAGTACTTC
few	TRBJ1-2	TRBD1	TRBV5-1	CASSLKGGATVGYTF	TGCGCCAGCAGCTTGAAAGGGGGCGCGACGGTCGGCTACACCTTC